This is a list of T cell receptor beta chains from one sample in a study of blood T cell repertoires in COVID-19. Only in-frame clones appear in the TCRdb table, and some are missing; sequencing was by immunoSEQ multiplex PCR. The table lists more than 95,000 clones, roughly 82% of them singletons, with roughly 5.4% in the top ten. The sequenced sample was peripheral blood. The receptors stem from a human donor in a cohort sampled during active COVID-19. Each CDR3 is given with its conserved first and last residue. Each record gives: D gene, V gene, clone size, J gene, CDR3 DNA, CDR3 protein. D genes are given only for firm matches. A row's size may be missing; if present it is once, few, many or a size class.

d_gene: NA; v_gene: TRBV5-8; abundance: NA; j_gene: TRBJ1-1; CDR3nt: TGTGCCAGCAGCCCTCGGACACCTACTGCCAACACTGAAGCTTTCTTT; CDR3aa: CASSPRTPTANTEAFF
d_gene: TRBD2; v_gene: TRBV6-2/TRBV6-3; abundance: NA; j_gene: TRBJ2-1; CDR3nt: TGTGCCAGCAGTTACGTCCCTTGGACTAGCGGGAGGATTAATGAGCAGTTCTTC; CDR3aa: CASSYVPWTSGRINEQFF
d_gene: NA; v_gene: TRBV28; abundance: NA; j_gene: TRBJ2-2; CDR3nt: TGTGCCAGCAGTTTAAGGCGGGACAGGAACACCGGGGAGCTGTTTTTT; CDR3aa: CASSLRRDRNTGELFF
d_gene: TRBD1; v_gene: TRBV4-1; abundance: NA; j_gene: TRBJ2-1; CDR3nt: TGCGCCAGCAGCCAAGGTGGGACAGGAGAGCGTTATGAGCAGTTCTTC; CDR3aa: CASSQGGTGERYEQFF
d_gene: TRBD1; v_gene: TRBV6-2/TRBV6-3; abundance: NA; j_gene: TRBJ1-2; CDR3nt: TGTGCCAGCAGTTACTCGAAGGGGGCCGGTTTATATGGCTACACCTTC; CDR3aa: CASSYSKGAGLYGYTF
d_gene: NA; v_gene: TRBV10-2; abundance: once; j_gene: TRBJ1-4; CDR3nt: TGCGCCACTGGAAGGGGGGGCCTTAATGAAAAACTGTTTTTT; CDR3aa: CATGRGGLNEKLFF
d_gene: NA; v_gene: TRBV4-1; abundance: NA; j_gene: TRBJ2-2; CDR3nt: TGCGCCAGCAGCCAAGCGAGTTACGGGGAGCTGTTTTTT; CDR3aa: CASSQASYGELFF
d_gene: TRBD2; v_gene: TRBV24-1; abundance: NA; j_gene: TRBJ2-1; CDR3nt: TGTGCCACCAGTGCCGGGTCTGGGGGGACTACATACAATGAGCAGTTCTTC; CDR3aa: CATSAGSGGTTYNEQFF
d_gene: TRBD1; v_gene: TRBV11-2; abundance: once; j_gene: TRBJ2-7; CDR3nt: TGTGCCAGCAGCCCCGGGACAGGGGCCTTCTACGAGCAGTACTTC; CDR3aa: CASSPGTGAFYEQYF
d_gene: TRBD2; v_gene: TRBV4-3; abundance: NA; j_gene: TRBJ2-6; CDR3nt: TGCGCCAGCAGCCAAGCAGGGAGACTAGCGGGATCTGGGGCCAACGTCCTGACTTTC; CDR3aa: CASSQAGRLAGSGANVLTF
d_gene: NA; v_gene: TRBV18; abundance: NA; j_gene: TRBJ2-5; CDR3nt: TGTGCCAGCTCACCATCCGCGGGGCACGAGACCCAGTACTTC; CDR3aa: CASSPSAGHETQYF
d_gene: NA; v_gene: TRBV2; abundance: NA; j_gene: TRBJ2-5; CDR3nt: TGTGCCAGCAGTGATCTGGGGGCTGGAGAGGAGACCCAGTACTTC; CDR3aa: CASSDLGAGEETQYF
d_gene: TRBD1; v_gene: TRBV7-9; abundance: NA; j_gene: TRBJ1-2; CDR3nt: TGTGCCAGCAGCTTGGCAGGGGGCGGCGGCTACACCTTC; CDR3aa: CASSLAGGGGYTF
d_gene: NA; v_gene: TRBV9; abundance: NA; j_gene: TRBJ1-2; CDR3nt: TGTGCCAGCAGAGGGGGTTATGGCTACACCTTC; CDR3aa: CASRGGYGYTF
d_gene: TRBD1; v_gene: TRBV6-5; abundance: NA; j_gene: TRBJ1-4; CDR3nt: TGTGCCAGCCGGAGTAGGACAGGAGAAAAACTGTTTTTT; CDR3aa: CASRSRTGEKLFF
d_gene: TRBD1; v_gene: TRBV7-9; abundance: NA; j_gene: TRBJ2-3; CDR3nt: TGTGCCAGCAGCATCGGACAGGGGGCAGATACGCAGTATTTT; CDR3aa: CASSIGQGADTQYF
d_gene: NA; v_gene: TRBV4-1; abundance: NA; j_gene: TRBJ2-1; CDR3nt: TGCGCCAGCAGCCAAGAGAGGAGGGGCTCCTACAATGAGCAGTTCTTC; CDR3aa: CASSQERRGSYNEQFF
d_gene: TRBD1; v_gene: TRBV24-1; abundance: NA; j_gene: TRBJ2-1; CDR3nt: TGTGCCACCAGTGATTTTAAACAGAGGGGGCTCCCCACGACGGGTGAGCAGTTCTTC; CDR3aa: CATSDFKQRGLPTTGEQFF
d_gene: NA; v_gene: TRBV29-1; abundance: NA; j_gene: TRBJ2-3; CDR3nt: TGCAGCGTTGAAGTGGGTCTAGTGAGCACAGATACGCAGTATTTT; CDR3aa: CSVEVGLVSTDTQYF
d_gene: NA; v_gene: TRBV18; abundance: NA; j_gene: TRBJ2-2; CDR3nt: TGTGCCAGCTCATCCTTGGCGGGGTTACTCGCGACCGGGGAGCTGTTTTTT; CDR3aa: CASSSLAGLLATGELFF
d_gene: NA; v_gene: TRBV14; abundance: once; j_gene: TRBJ1-1; CDR3nt: TGTGCCAGCAGCCAAGATTCGGGGGTCACTGAAGCTTTCTTT; CDR3aa: CASSQDSGVTEAFF
d_gene: NA; v_gene: TRBV4-1; abundance: NA; j_gene: TRBJ2-7; CDR3nt: TGCGCCAGCAGCCAAATCCAGGCGAGCTTTGCCTGGGAGCAGTACTTC; CDR3aa: CASSQIQASFAWEQYF
d_gene: NA; v_gene: TRBV4-1; abundance: NA; j_gene: TRBJ2-3; CDR3nt: TGCGCCAGCAGCCCCTGGGGCCAGGTCGATCCAGATACGCAGTATTTT; CDR3aa: CASSPWGQVDPDTQYF
d_gene: NA; v_gene: TRBV3-1/TRBV3-2; abundance: NA; j_gene: TRBJ1-2; CDR3nt: TGTGCCAGCAGCCAGGACTTCGACGAGTCCTATGGCTACACCTTC; CDR3aa: CASSQDFDESYGYTF
d_gene: TRBD1; v_gene: TRBV12-5; abundance: once; j_gene: TRBJ2-1; CDR3nt: TGTGCTAGTGGTTCCACCAGGGACAGTGAGCAGTTCTTC; CDR3aa: CASGSTRDSEQFF
d_gene: NA; v_gene: TRBV3-1/TRBV3-2; abundance: NA; j_gene: TRBJ1-2; CDR3nt: TGTGCCAGCAGCCAATCTACAACAGGGACGTTAGGCTATGGCTACACCTTC; CDR3aa: CASSQSTTGTLGYGYTF
d_gene: TRBD1; v_gene: TRBV18; abundance: NA; j_gene: TRBJ2-7; CDR3nt: TGTGCCAGCTCCCCGACAGGGGCAAACTACGAGCAGTACTTC; CDR3aa: CASSPTGANYEQYF
d_gene: TRBD1; v_gene: TRBV11-2; abundance: NA; j_gene: TRBJ2-2; CDR3nt: TGTGCCAGCAGCTTTGGACAGGGTGGCACCGGGGAGCTGTTTTTT; CDR3aa: CASSFGQGGTGELFF
d_gene: NA; v_gene: TRBV19; abundance: NA; j_gene: TRBJ2-1; CDR3nt: TGTGCCAGTAGTATGCCGGGATCCACAATGAAGCAGTTCTTC; CDR3aa: CASSMPGSTMKQFF
d_gene: NA; v_gene: TRBV5-5; abundance: NA; j_gene: TRBJ2-7; CDR3nt: TGTGCCAGCAGCCTCCAGGGGACGGAGAGCTCCTACGAGCAGTACTTC; CDR3aa: CASSLQGTESSYEQYF
d_gene: NA; v_gene: TRBV7-2; abundance: NA; j_gene: TRBJ1-1; CDR3nt: TGTGCCAGCAGCTTAAGCGGATGGGGCACTGAAGCTTTCTTT; CDR3aa: CASSLSGWGTEAFF
d_gene: TRBD1; v_gene: TRBV18; abundance: NA; j_gene: TRBJ2-3; CDR3nt: TGTGCCAGCTCAGGTTGGGACAGAGACACAGATACGCAGTATTTT; CDR3aa: CASSGWDRDTDTQYF
d_gene: TRBD2; v_gene: TRBV27; abundance: NA; j_gene: TRBJ2-3; CDR3nt: TGTGCCAGCGGGGGGGGGACAGATACGCAGTATTTT; CDR3aa: CASGGGTDTQYF
d_gene: TRBD2; v_gene: TRBV4-1; abundance: NA; j_gene: TRBJ2-7; CDR3nt: TGCGCCAGCAGCTGGACTAGCGGGACCTACGAGCAGTACTTC; CDR3aa: CASSWTSGTYEQYF
d_gene: NA; v_gene: TRBV7-9; abundance: few; j_gene: TRBJ1-1; CDR3nt: TGTGCCAGCTCCGGGGGGGTAAACACTGAAGCTTTCTTT; CDR3aa: CASSGGVNTEAFF
d_gene: TRBD1; v_gene: TRBV6-5; abundance: once; j_gene: TRBJ1-6; CDR3nt: TGTGCCAGCAGGACAGGGCCATCTAATTCACCCCTCCACTTT; CDR3aa: CASRTGPSNSPLHF
d_gene: TRBD1; v_gene: TRBV5-8; abundance: NA; j_gene: TRBJ2-5; CDR3nt: TGTGCCACCCGGGACAGGGTATCCCAAGAGACCCAGTACTTC; CDR3aa: CATRDRVSQETQYF
d_gene: NA; v_gene: TRBV18; abundance: NA; j_gene: TRBJ1-4; CDR3nt: TGTGCCAGCTCACCTACGGTGGATGAAAAACTGTTTTTT; CDR3aa: CASSPTVDEKLFF
d_gene: NA; v_gene: TRBV7-2; abundance: NA; j_gene: TRBJ1-4; CDR3nt: TGTGCCAGCAGCTTACGACAGAATAATGAAAAACTGTTTTTT; CDR3aa: CASSLRQNNEKLFF
d_gene: NA; v_gene: TRBV7-2; abundance: NA; j_gene: TRBJ2-1; CDR3nt: TGTGCCAGCAGCGCAGGTTACAATGAGCAGTTCTTC; CDR3aa: CASSAGYNEQFF
d_gene: NA; v_gene: TRBV18; abundance: NA; j_gene: TRBJ2-7; CDR3nt: TGTGCCAGCTCACCACTAAGCGCTACCCCCTACGAGCAGTACTTC; CDR3aa: CASSPLSATPYEQYF
d_gene: NA; v_gene: TRBV11-3; abundance: NA; j_gene: TRBJ2-7; CDR3nt: TGTGCCAGCAGCTTGAGCTCCCCTTCCTACGAGCAGTACTTC; CDR3aa: CASSLSSPSYEQYF
d_gene: NA; v_gene: TRBV6-2/TRBV6-3; abundance: NA; j_gene: TRBJ2-7; CDR3nt: TGTGCCAGCAGTTTTAGTGGGCGCGAGCAGTACTTC; CDR3aa: CASSFSGREQYF